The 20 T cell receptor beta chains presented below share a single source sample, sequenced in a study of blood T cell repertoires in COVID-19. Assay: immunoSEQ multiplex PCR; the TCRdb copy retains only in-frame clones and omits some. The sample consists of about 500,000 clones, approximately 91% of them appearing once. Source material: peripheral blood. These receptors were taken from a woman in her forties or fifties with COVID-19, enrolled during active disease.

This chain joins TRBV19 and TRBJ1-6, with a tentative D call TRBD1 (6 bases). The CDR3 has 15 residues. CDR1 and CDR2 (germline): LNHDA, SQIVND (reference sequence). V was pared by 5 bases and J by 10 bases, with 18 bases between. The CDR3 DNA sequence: TGTGCCAGTAGTTCACAAGGGGGGGTATCATCACCCCTCCACTTT. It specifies CASSSQGGVSSPLHF.

CDR3 protein: CASSLVAAVAYEQYF. DNA of the CDR3: TGTGCCAGCAGTTTAGTGGCAGCGGTTGCCTACGAGCAGTACTTC. This chain uses TRBV27 with TRBJ2-7; D perhaps matches TRBD2 (5 bases). This CDR3 region has 15 residues. Trimming left V 2 bases short and J 2 bases short, with 13 bases between. The germline gives CDR1 MNHEY, CDR2 SMNVEV (reference sequence).

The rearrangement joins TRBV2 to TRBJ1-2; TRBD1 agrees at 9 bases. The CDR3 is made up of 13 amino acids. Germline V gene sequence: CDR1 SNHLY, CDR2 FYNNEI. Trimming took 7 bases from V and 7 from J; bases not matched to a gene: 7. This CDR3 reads CASTFETGGGYTF. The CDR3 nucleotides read TGTGCCAGCACATTCGAGACAGGGGGTGGCTACACCTTC.

Written as DNA, the CDR3 is TGTGCCAGCAGCTCCCCTAGCGGGGCCTACGAGCAGTACTTC. The encoded protein is CASSSPSGAYEQYF. The chain employs TRBV5-4 and TRBJ2-7; 9 bases map to TRBD2. Germline CDR1 and CDR2: SGHNT and YYREEE (reference sequence). This CDR3 is built from 14 residues. The V segment lost 3 bases and the J segment 2 bases; nucleotides outside the gene matches: 3.

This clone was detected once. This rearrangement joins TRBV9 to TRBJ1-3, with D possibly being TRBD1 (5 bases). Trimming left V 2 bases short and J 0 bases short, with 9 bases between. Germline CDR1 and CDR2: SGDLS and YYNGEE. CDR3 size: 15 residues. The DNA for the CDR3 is TGTGCCAGCAGCGTGACGGGGGGCTCTGGAAACACCATATATTTT. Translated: CASSVTGGSGNTIYF.

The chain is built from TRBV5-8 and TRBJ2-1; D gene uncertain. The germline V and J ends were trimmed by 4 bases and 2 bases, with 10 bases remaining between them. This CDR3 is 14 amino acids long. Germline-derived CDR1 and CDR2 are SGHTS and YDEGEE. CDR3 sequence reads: CASSGVSPYNEQFF. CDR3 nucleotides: TGTGCCAGCAGCGGAGTGAGCCCCTACAATGAGCAGTTCTTC.

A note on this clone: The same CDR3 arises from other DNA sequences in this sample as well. DNA for the CDR3: TGTGCCAGCAGCGTAGCTACAGGGGGTAACACCATATATTTT. It yields the protein CASSVATGGNTIYF. The J gene is TRBJ1-3, the V gene TRBV9, with 8 bases fitting TRBD1. The germline V gene encodes CDR1 SGDLS and CDR2 YYNGEE. Unmatched junction bases numbered 3, after V lost 0 bases and J lost 7 bases. The length of the CDR3 is 14 residues.

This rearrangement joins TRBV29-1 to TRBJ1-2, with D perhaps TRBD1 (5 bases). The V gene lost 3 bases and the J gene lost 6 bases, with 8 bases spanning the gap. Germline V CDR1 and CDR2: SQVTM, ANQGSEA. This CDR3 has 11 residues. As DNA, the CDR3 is TGCAGCGTTGAGGGGGGTGATGGCTACACCTTC. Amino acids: CSVEGGDGYTF.

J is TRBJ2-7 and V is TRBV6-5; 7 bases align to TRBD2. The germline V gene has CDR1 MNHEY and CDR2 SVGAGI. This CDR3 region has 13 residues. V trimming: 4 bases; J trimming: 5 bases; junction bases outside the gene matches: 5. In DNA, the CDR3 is TGTGCCAGCAGTTGGGAGGGGTTCAACGAGCAGTACTTC. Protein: CASSWEGFNEQYF.

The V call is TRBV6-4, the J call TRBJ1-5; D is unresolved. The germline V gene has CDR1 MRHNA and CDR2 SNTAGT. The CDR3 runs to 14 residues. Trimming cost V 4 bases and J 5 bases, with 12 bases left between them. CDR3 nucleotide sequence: TGTGCCAGCAGTGCCGAGAGCCAGGATCAGCCCCAGCATTTT. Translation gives CASSAESQDQPQHF.

DNA for the CDR3: TGTGCCAGTAGCAGGACAGGGGGAGAGGAGACCCAGTACTTC. Protein: CASSRTGGEETQYF. V usage is TRBV19 and J usage is TRBJ2-5; the match to TRBD1 covers 10 bases. Germline trimming cut 6 bases from V and 5 bases from J; bases unmatched to any gene: 6. The CDR3 is 14 residues long. Germline loops: CDR1 LNHDA, CDR2 SQIVND (reference sequence). Full variable domain (missing parts from reference TRBV19 and TRBJ2-5): DGGITQSPKYLFRKEGQNVTLSCEQNLNHDAMYWYRQDPGQGLRLIYYSQIVNDFQKGDIAEGYSVSREKKESFPLTVTSAQKNPTAFYLCASSRTGGEETQYFGPGTRLLVL.

The CDR3 DNA reads as TGTGCCAGCAGCTCAGAGGGATACGAGCAGTACTTC. Translated, it gives CASSSEGYEQYF. The chain carries TRBV7-8 and TRBJ2-7, with D possibly TRBD2 on 5 matching bases. With 4 bases removed from V and 4 bases from J, the gap between germline ends came to 8 bases. This CDR3 has 12 residues. Germline assignment: CDR1 SGHVS and CDR2 FQNEAQ.

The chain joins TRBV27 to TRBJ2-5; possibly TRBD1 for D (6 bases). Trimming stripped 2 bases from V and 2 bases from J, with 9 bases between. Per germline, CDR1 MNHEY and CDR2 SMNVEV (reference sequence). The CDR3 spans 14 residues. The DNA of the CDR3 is TGTGCCAGCAGTTTAGCCGGGACACAAGAGACCCAGTACTTC. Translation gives CASSLAGTQETQYF.

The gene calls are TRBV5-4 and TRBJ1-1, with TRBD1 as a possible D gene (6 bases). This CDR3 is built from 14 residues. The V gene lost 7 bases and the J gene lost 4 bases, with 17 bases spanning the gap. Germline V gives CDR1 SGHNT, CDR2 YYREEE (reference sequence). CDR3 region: CASGEGGGITEAFF. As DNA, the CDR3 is TGTGCCAGCGGCGAAGGGGGGGGCATCACTGAAGCTTTCTTT.

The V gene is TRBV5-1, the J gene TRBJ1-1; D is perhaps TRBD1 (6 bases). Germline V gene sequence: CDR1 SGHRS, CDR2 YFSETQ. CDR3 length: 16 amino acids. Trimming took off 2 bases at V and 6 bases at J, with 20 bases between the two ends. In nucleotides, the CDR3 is TGCGCCAGCAGCTTTTTGGGCTTGGTGGGGGCTCCTGAAGCTTTCTTT. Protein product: CASSFLGLVGAPEAFF.

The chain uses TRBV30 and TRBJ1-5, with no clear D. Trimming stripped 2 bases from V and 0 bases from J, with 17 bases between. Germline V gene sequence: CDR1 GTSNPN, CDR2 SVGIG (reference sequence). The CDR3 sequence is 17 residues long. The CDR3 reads CAWSSGRAPYSNQPQHF. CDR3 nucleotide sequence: TGTGCCTGGAGTTCGGGAAGGGCGCCATATAGCAATCAGCCCCAGCATTTT.

The CDR3 sequence: CASSRQDLYGYTF. The CDR3 nucleotides read TGTGCCAGCAGTCGACAGGACCTCTATGGCTACACCTTC. The chain uses TRBV6-5 and TRBJ1-2; perhaps TRBD1 as D (6 bases). Germline V CDR1 and CDR2: MNHEY, SVGAGI. Trimming left V 5 bases short and J 4 bases short, with 11 bases between. The CDR3 is 13 residues long.

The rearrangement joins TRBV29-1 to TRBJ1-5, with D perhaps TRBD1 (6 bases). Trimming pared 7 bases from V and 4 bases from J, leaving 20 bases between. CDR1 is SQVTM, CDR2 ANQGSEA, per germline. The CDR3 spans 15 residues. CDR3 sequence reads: CSATTLEGTNQPQHF. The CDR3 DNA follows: TGCAGCGCCACGACCCTCGAGGGGACAAATCAGCCCCAGCATTTT.

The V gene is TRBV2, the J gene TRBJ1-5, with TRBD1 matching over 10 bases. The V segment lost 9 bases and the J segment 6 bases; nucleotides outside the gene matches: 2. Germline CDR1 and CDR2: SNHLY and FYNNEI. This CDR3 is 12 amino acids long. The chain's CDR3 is CARGQGSQPQHF. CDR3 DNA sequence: TGTGCCAGGGGACAGGGGAGTCAGCCCCAGCATTTT.

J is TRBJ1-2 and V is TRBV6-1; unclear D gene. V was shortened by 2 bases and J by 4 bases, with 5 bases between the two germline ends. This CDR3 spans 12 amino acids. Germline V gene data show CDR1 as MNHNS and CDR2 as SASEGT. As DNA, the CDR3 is TGTGCCAGCAGTGAATCTCGCTATGGCTACACCTTC. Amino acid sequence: CASSESRYGYTF.